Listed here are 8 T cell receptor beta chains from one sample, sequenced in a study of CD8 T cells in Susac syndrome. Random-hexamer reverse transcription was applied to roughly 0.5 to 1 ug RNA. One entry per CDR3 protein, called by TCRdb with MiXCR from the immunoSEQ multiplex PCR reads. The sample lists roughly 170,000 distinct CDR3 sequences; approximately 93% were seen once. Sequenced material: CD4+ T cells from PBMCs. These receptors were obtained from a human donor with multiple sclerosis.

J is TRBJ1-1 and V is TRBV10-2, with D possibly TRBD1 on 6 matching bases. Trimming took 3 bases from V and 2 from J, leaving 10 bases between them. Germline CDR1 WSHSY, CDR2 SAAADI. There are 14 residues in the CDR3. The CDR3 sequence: CASSDTGPNTEAFF. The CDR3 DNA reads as TGCGCCAGCAGTGATACAGGGCCCAACACTGAAGCTTTCTTT.

DNA of the CDR3: TGCAGTGCGGGCAGGGGCCTCAGGGAAAAACTGTTTTTT. Its protein product is CSAGRGLREKLFF. This chain joins TRBV20-1 and TRBJ1-4, with D possibly being TRBD1 (6 bases). CDR1 and CDR2 from the germline V gene are DFQATT and SNEGSKA (reference sequence). The CDR3 sequence is 13 residues long. Deletions cut 6 bases from V and 8 bases from J, with 16 bases between.

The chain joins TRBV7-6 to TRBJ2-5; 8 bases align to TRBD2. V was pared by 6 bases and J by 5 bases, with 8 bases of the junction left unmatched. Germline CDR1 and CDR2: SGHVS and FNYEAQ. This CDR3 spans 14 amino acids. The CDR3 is CASRGLAGTETQYF. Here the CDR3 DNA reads TGTGCCAGCAGGGGATTAGCGGGAACGGAGACCCAGTACTTC.

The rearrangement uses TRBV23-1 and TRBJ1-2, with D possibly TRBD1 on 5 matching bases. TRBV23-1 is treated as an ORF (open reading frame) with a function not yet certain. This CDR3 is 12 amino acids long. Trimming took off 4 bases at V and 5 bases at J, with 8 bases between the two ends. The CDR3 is CASSPDRYGYTF. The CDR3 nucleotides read TGCGCCAGCAGTCCTGACAGATATGGCTACACCTTC.

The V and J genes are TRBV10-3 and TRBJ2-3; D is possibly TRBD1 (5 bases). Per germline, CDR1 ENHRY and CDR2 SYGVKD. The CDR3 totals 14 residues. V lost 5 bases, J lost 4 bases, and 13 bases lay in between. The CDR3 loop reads CAISNTGGADTQYF. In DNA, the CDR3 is TGTGCCATCAGTAATACAGGTGGGGCAGATACGCAGTATTTT.

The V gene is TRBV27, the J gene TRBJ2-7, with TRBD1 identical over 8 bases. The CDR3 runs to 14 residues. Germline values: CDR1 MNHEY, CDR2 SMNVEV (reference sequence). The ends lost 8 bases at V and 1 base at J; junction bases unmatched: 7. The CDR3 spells CASPKDRASYEQYF. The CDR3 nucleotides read TGTGCCAGCCCAAAGGACAGGGCATCCTACGAGCAGTACTTC.

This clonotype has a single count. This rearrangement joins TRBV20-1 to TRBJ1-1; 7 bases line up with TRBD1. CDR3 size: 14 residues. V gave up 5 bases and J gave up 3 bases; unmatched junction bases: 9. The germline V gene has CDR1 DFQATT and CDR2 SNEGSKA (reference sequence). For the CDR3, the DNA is TGCAGTGCTCCGGGGCCCAGGGGGGACACTGAAGCTTTCTTT. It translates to CSAPGPRGDTEAFF.

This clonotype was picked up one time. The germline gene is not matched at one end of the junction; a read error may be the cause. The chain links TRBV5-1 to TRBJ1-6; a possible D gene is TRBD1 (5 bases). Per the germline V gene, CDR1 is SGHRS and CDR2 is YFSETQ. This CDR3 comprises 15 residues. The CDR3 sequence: CASSLTGTYSSPLHF. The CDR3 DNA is TGCGCCAGCAGCTTGACCGGGACCTATAGTTCACCCCTCCACTTT.